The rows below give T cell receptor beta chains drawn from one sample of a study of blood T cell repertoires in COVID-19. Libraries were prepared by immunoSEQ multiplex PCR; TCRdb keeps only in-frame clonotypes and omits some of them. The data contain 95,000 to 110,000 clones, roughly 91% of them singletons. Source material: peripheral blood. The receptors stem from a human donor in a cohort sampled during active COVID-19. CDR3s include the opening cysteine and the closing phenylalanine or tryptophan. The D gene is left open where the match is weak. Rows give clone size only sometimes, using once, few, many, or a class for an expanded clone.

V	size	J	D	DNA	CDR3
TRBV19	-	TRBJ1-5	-	TGTGCCAGTAGTATAGATACTCTCGTGTCGATCGAGCGAAATCAGCCCCAGCATTTT	CASSIDTLVSIERNQPQHF
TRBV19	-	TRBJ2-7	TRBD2	TGTGCCAGTAGTATAGGGGGGGGTGTCTACGAGCAGTACTTC	CASSIGGGVYEQYF
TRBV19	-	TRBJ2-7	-	TGTGCCAGGGGACCGCACAGGGCTGGTCGCATGTACGAGCAGTACTTC	CARGPHRAGRMYEQYF
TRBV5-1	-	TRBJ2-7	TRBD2	TGCGCCAGCAGCTCTCCGACTCAGGCGGGAGAGCCGCAGTACTTC	CASSSPTQAGEPQYF
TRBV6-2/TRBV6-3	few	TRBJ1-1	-	TGTGCCAGCAGCAACCCCCTCAGGACAAGGGCTTTCTTT	CASSNPLRTRAFF
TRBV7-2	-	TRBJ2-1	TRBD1	TGTGCCAGCAGCACCAACCGGGACAGGGGACATGAGCAGTTCTTC	CASSTNRDRGHEQFF
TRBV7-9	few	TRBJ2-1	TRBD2	TGTGCCAGCAGCTCACTAGCGGGAGACTTCAATGAGCAGTTCTTC	CASSSLAGDFNEQFF
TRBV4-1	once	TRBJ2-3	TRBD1	TGCGCCAGCAGCCAGGCGGGACAGGCGACAGATACGCAGTATTTT	CASSQAGQATDTQYF
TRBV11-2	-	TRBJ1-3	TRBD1	TGTGCCAGCAGCTTAGATCGGCTGGGACAGGAAAGCTCTGGAAACACCATATATTTT	CASSLDRLGQESSGNTIYF
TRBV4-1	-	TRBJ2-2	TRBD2	TGCGCCAGCAGGGCCACTAGCGGGAAGTCCACCGGGGAGCTGTTTTTT	CASRATSGKSTGELFF
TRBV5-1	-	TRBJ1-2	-	TGCGCCAGCAGCTTGGCCCCGGGGGACTCGAGGTATGGCTACACCTTC	CASSLAPGDSRYGYTF
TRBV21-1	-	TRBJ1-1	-	TGTGCCAGCAGCACTTGTTCGTACAGAAACACTGAAGCTTTCTTT	CASSTCSYRNTEAFF
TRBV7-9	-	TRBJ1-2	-	TGTGCCAGCAGCTTCTCTAAGGCTCGGGGGGAGACCTATATTCACACCTTC	CASSFSKARGETYIHTF